A single sample is the source of the 8 T cell receptor beta chains below, sequenced in a study of T-cell reconstitution after alpha-beta-depleted transplantation in children. A TCRbeta library incorporating unique molecular identifiers was prepared. TCRdb called the PCR reads again in MiXCR, with one record for every CDR3 protein. The table shows approximately 650,000 distinct CDR3 sequences, with around 12% occurring only once. Sequencing used PBMCs, obtained before TCRalphabeta/CD19-depleted stem cell transplant. All receptors come from a girl aged 2 to 10 with congenital amegakaryocytic thrombocytopenia, due to receive a stem cell transplant.

This clonotype was counted ten times or more. This chain's CDR3 is CASSSGLAGGPGILFEQFF. CDR3 bases: TGCGCCAGCAGCTCGGGACTAGCGGGAGGGCCTGGAATCTTATTTGAGCAGTTCTTC. The chain combines TRBV5-1 with TRBJ2-1; 16 bases match TRBD2. Unmatched junction bases numbered 15, after V lost 3 bases and J lost 9 bases. The CDR3 is made up of 19 amino acids. The V gene's germline CDR1 is SGHRS and CDR2 YFSETQ.

The genes are TRBV29-1 and TRBJ1-1; 7 bases line up with TRBD1. The CDR3 covers 14 residues. Germline V gene lookup returns CDR1 SQVTM and CDR2 ANQGSEA. V trimming: 4 bases; J trimming: 3 bases; junction bases outside the gene matches: 8. CDR3 residues: CSVAIGTADTEAFF. CDR3 in DNA: TGCAGCGTTGCAATAGGGACAGCGGACACTGAAGCTTTCTTT.

The gene calls are TRBV20-1 and TRBJ1-1; D is unresolved. Germline V CDR1 and CDR2: DFQATT, SNEGSKA (reference sequence). This CDR3 has 13 residues. V shed 0 bases and J shed 4 bases, with 9 bases lying between them. The CDR3 is CSARDPLGTEAFF. As DNA, the CDR3 is TGCAGTGCTAGAGATCCCCTGGGCACTGAAGCTTTCTTT.

This clonotype was observed at least ten times. The rearrangement joins TRBV5-1 to TRBJ2-1, with 10 bases that match TRBD2. The CDR3 runs to 16 residues. Trimming at V came to 6 bases and at J to 8 bases, leaving 14 bases not matched to a gene. CDR1 and CDR2 from the germline V gene are SGHRS and YFSETQ. For the CDR3, the DNA is TGCGCCAGCAACCCGACCGGGGCTAGCGGGAGCGATGAGCAGTTCTTC. Translated, it gives CASNPTGASGSDEQFF.

This clonotype showed up many times. In nucleotides, the CDR3 is TGCGCCAGCAGCTTGCCCCCCCAGGCGGATGAGCAGTTCTTC. Translated: CASSLPPQADEQFF. V usage is TRBV5-1 and J usage is TRBJ2-1; D is unresolved. Looked up from germline, CDR1 is SGHRS and CDR2 is YFSETQ. V lost 1 base and J lost 8, with 13 bases in between. The CDR3 runs 14 residues.

The sample holds many counts of this clonotype. The CDR3 coding sequence is TGTGCCAGCAGTCTCCTAATCCCGGGACTAGCGGGAGTTGGGGAGCAGTACTTC. This gives the protein CASSLLIPGLAGVGEQYF. This sequence joins TRBV27 and TRBJ2-7; 14 positions agree with TRBD2. The V gene's germline CDR1 is MNHEY and CDR2 SMNVEV (reference sequence). Unmatched junction bases numbered 16, after V lost 5 bases and J lost 7 bases. There are 18 residues in the CDR3.

This clonotype occurred many times. The chain uses TRBV5-1 and TRBJ2-4, with 13 bases aligning to TRBD2. V was pared by 3 bases and J by 8 bases, with 2 bases of the junction left unmatched. Germline V gene data show CDR1 as SGHRS and CDR2 as YFSETQ. The CDR3 is 14 residues long. CDR3 residues: CASSSGLAGDIQYF. The CDR3 DNA sequence: TGCGCCAGCAGCTCAGGACTAGCGGGAGACATTCAGTACTTC.

This clonotype has a handful of counts. The DNA of the CDR3 is TGTGCCACCAGCAGAGATCCCCTAGCGGGAGTTCCTTATCAGTTCTTC. Translation: CATSRDPLAGVPYQFF. The chain links TRBV15 to TRBJ2-1, with TRBD2 identical over 10 bases. The germline gives CDR1 LNHNV, CDR2 YYDKDF (reference sequence). This CDR3 is 16 amino acids long. V lost 0 bases to trimming and J lost 13 bases; unmatched junction nucleotides: 12.